One sample yielded the 20 T cell receptor beta chains listed below, sequenced in a study of blood T cell repertoires in COVID-19. Sequenced by immunoSEQ multiplex PCR; TCRdb stores in-frame clones only, minus some. Of a few hundred thousand clones in the sample, approximately 85% were seen once. The source material was peripheral blood. The receptors originated from a man older than 75 with acute or convalescent COVID-19.

The V and J genes are TRBV18 and TRBJ1-5; TRBD1 agrees at 8 bases. The CDR3 consists of 15 residues. Trimming at V came to 6 bases and at J to 1 base, leaving 5 bases not matched to a gene. CDR1 is KGHSH and CDR2 is LQKENI in the germline V gene. The CDR3, as DNA: TGTGCCAGCTCGGACCAGGGGGCAAGCAATCAGCCCCAGCATTTT. Encoded protein: CASSDQGASNQPQHF.

J is TRBJ2-1 and V is TRBV28, with D perhaps matching TRBD1 (5 bases). The CDR3 has 16 amino acids. V was cut by 4 bases and J by 3 bases, with 16 bases left in between. Germline V gene sequence: CDR1 MDHEN, CDR2 SYDVKM. Written as DNA, the CDR3 is TGTGCCAGCAGTTCCACAGGAGTTGTAGGCTACAATGAGCAGTTCTTC. This sequence encodes CASSSTGVVGYNEQFF. Supplemented by reference TRBV28 and TRBJ2-1, the full variable domain reads DVKVTQSSRYLVKRTGEKVFLECVQDMDHENMFWYRQDPGLGLRLIYFSYDVKMKEKGDIPEGYSVSREKKERFSLILESASTNQTSMYLCASSSTGVVGYNEQFFGPGTRLTVL.

The chain links TRBV11-2 to TRBJ2-7; TRBD2 agrees at 9 bases. V lost 0 bases to trimming and J lost 3 bases; unmatched junction nucleotides: 3. CDR1 SGHAT and CDR2 FQNNGV come from the germline V gene. This CDR3 is built from 15 residues. CDR3 amino acids: CASSLEASGIYEQYF. In nucleotides, the CDR3 is TGTGCCAGCAGCTTAGAGGCTAGCGGGATCTACGAGCAGTACTTC.

The genes are TRBV6-5 and TRBJ2-5; possibly TRBD2 for D (5 bases). In germline, CDR1 is MNHEY, CDR2 SVGAGI. This CDR3 region has 13 residues. V lost 2 bases and J lost 6, with 10 bases in between. This CDR3 reads CASSYDREKTQYF. DNA for the CDR3: TGTGCCAGCAGTTACGATAGGGAGAAGACCCAGTACTTC.

The gene calls are TRBV5-4 and TRBJ1-1; no clear D. Germline V gene lookup returns CDR1 SGHNT and CDR2 YYREEE (reference sequence). The CDR3 is 14 residues long. Trimming took 0 bases from V and 1 from J, leaving 7 bases between them. Here the CDR3 reads CASSLEWRNTEAFF. Written as DNA, the CDR3 is TGTGCCAGCAGCTTGGAGTGGAGGAACACTGAAGCTTTCTTT.

CDR3 coding DNA: TGTGCCAGCAGCAAAGAGGCGGAAGAGAGGTCCTTGGATGAGCAGTTCTTC. It codes for CASSKEAEERSLDEQFF. The chain recombines TRBV21-1 with TRBJ2-1; the D call of TRBD2 is as the table states it, not checked on the DNA. TRBV21-1 is labeled a pseudogene. The CDR3 is 17 amino acids.

This chain connects TRBV24-1 to TRBJ1-1; perhaps TRBD1 as D (6 bases). This CDR3 contains 15 residues. Between the trimmed V and J ends, which lost 4 bases and 10 bases, there was a span of 21 bases. The germline CDR1 and CDR2 sequences are KGHDR and SFDVKD. CDR3 protein: CATSDSGTPGNRAFF. The CDR3 nucleotides are TGTGCCACCAGTGACTCCGGGACACCGGGAAATCGAGCTTTCTTT.

The gene calls are TRBV18 and TRBJ1-4; maybe TRBD1 (5 bases). The V gene lost 8 bases and the J gene lost 4 bases, with 11 bases spanning the gap. The length of the CDR3 is 13 residues. The germline CDR1 and CDR2 sequences are KGHSH and LQKENI. The CDR3 loop is CASTRGINEKLFF. The DNA for the CDR3 is TGTGCCAGCACCCGGGGGATTAATGAAAAACTGTTTTTT.

The rearrangement uses TRBV29-1 and TRBJ2-7; tentatively, D is TRBD2 (6 bases). Trimming took 4 bases from V and 7 from J, leaving 23 bases between them. The CDR3 has 15 amino acids. Germline V CDR1 and CDR2: SQVTM, ANQGSEA. CDR3 amino acids: CSVVGGRGDGGEQYF. For the CDR3, the DNA is TGCAGCGTTGTGGGGGGTAGAGGGGACGGAGGAGAGCAGTACTTC.

The CDR3 region is CASSSGLAGVTDTQYF. The CDR3 coding sequence is TGTGCCAGCAGCTCGGGACTAGCGGGAGTAACAGATACGCAGTATTTT. J is TRBJ2-3 and V is TRBV13; TRBD2 aligns across 14 bases. The CDR3 loop spans 16 amino acids. Germline CDR1 is PRHDT and CDR2 is FYEKMQ (reference sequence). With 4 bases clipped from V and 3 bases from J, the junction kept 3 bases outside the gene matches.

The V and J genes are TRBV2 and TRBJ2-7, with D unclear. The ends were cut back, 6 bases at V and 2 bases at J, with 14 bases in the middle. The CDR3 is 14 residues long. Germline loops: CDR1 SNHLY, CDR2 FYNNEI. The CDR3 DNA is TGTGCCAGCAGAGTTGACACAAACACCTACGAGCAGTACTTC. Amino acids: CASRVDTNTYEQYF.

The chain joins TRBV24-1 to TRBJ1-5; 9 positions match TRBD1. The CDR3 extends over 22 amino acids. CDR1 is KGHDR and CDR2 is SFDVKD in the germline V gene. J was trimmed by 0 bases and V by 3 bases; bases with no gene match: 20. The CDR3 loop reads CATSDPWDREPFGDLSNQPQHF. As DNA, the CDR3 is TGTGCCACCAGTGATCCCTGGGACAGGGAACCCTTCGGAGACCTTAGCAATCAGCCCCAGCATTTT.

This chain connects TRBV6-6 to TRBJ1-2; unclear D gene. The CDR3 totals 13 residues. Germline CDR1 is MNHNY and CDR2 is SVGAGI (reference sequence). Trimming stripped 4 bases from V and 8 bases from J, with 14 bases between. The DNA of the CDR3 is TGTGCCAGCAGTTTAACCCCTACGGGGGGCTACACCTTC. Its translation: CASSLTPTGGYTF.

The J gene is TRBJ2-5, the V gene TRBV28; 9 bases line up with TRBD1. The CDR3 spans 15 residues. Germline trimming cut 3 bases from V and 4 bases from J; bases unmatched to any gene: 6. Germline V gene data show CDR1 as MDHEN and CDR2 as SYDVKM. The CDR3 reads CASSFQTGGVETQYF. For the CDR3, the DNA is TGTGCCAGCAGTTTCCAGACAGGGGGAGTAGAGACCCAGTACTTC.

V usage is TRBV7-2 and J usage is TRBJ2-5, with a possible D match to TRBD2 (6 bases). V was clipped by 4 bases and J by 4 bases, with 10 bases between them. This CDR3 is built from 13 residues. Germline lookup yields CDR1 SGHTA and CDR2 FQGNSA. In nucleotides, the CDR3 is TGTGCCAGCAGCTCGGCGGGGTCAGAGACCCAGTACTTC. Amino acids: CASSSAGSETQYF.

The chain combines TRBV2 with TRBJ1-6, with D unclear. CDR3 length equals 13 residues. The V gene's germline CDR1 is SNHLY and CDR2 FYNNEI. Trimming pared 6 bases from V and 11 bases from J, leaving 14 bases between. This CDR3 is CASSSDSFTPLHF. The CDR3 region has the DNA TGTGCCAGCAGCTCCGACTCTTTTACACCCCTCCACTTT.

DNA for the CDR3: TGTGCCAGTAGTGGCGGGACTAGCGGGAGTGTATCCCCTGGGGCCAACGTCCTGACTTTC. Protein product: CASSGGTSGSVSPGANVLTF. The chain joins TRBV19 to TRBJ2-6; TRBD2 aligns across 14 bases. Looked up from germline, CDR1 is LNHDA and CDR2 is SQIVND (reference sequence). V was clipped by 5 bases and J by 2 bases; unmatched bases: 11. The CDR3 is 20 amino acids.

V usage is TRBV3-1 (or the pseudogene TRBV3-2) and J usage is TRBJ1-2; D is undetermined. The CDR3 is made up of 13 amino acids. The germline CDR1 and CDR2 sequences are LGHDT and YNNKEL (reference sequence). Trimming cost V 0 bases and J 5 bases, with 7 bases left between them. The CDR3 spells CASSQDGRYGYTF. CDR3 sequence (DNA): TGTGCCAGCAGCCAAGATGGGCGATATGGCTACACCTTC.

This sequence joins TRBV19 and TRBJ1-2, with 9 nucleotides matching TRBD1. The V segment lost 5 bases and the J segment 7 bases; nucleotides outside the gene matches: 8. This CDR3 is built from 14 residues. CDR1 is LNHDA, CDR2 SQIVND, per germline (reference sequence). In DNA, the CDR3 is TGTGCCAGTAGTCCCCCGACAGGGGGAGCTGGCTACACCTTC. Translating it yields CASSPPTGGAGYTF.

In this sample, this clone turned up a few times. The rearrangement joins TRBV9 to TRBJ2-3; D uncertain. Germline lookup yields CDR1 SGDLS and CDR2 YYNGEE. V was shortened by 5 bases and J by 2 bases, with 18 bases between the two germline ends. The CDR3 spans 16 residues. The CDR3 sequence is CASSQLGLTTTDTQYF. Written as DNA, the CDR3 is TGTGCCAGCAGTCAGTTGGGCTTGACAACCACAGATACGCAGTATTTT.